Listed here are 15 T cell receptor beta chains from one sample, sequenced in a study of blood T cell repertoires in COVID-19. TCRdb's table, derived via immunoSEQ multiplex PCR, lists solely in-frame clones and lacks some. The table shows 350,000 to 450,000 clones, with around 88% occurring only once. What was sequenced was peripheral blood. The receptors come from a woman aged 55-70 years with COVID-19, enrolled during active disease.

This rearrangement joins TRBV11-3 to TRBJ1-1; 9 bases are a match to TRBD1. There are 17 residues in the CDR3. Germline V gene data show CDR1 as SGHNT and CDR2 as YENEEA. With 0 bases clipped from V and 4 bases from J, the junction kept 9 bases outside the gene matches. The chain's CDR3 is CASSLDRGQGSITEAFF. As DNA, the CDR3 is TGTGCCAGCAGCTTAGATCGGGGACAGGGATCTATCACTGAAGCTTTCTTT.

This CDR3 is CASSLGGVTYTF. CDR3 nucleotide sequence: TGTGCCAGCAGCCTCGGCGGGGTCACGTACACCTTC. This chain joins TRBV7-3 and TRBJ1-2; D is undetermined. The ends were cut back, 5 bases at V and 11 bases at J, with 15 bases in the middle. The germline CDR1 and CDR2 sequences are SGHTA and FQGTGA. This CDR3 contains 12 residues.

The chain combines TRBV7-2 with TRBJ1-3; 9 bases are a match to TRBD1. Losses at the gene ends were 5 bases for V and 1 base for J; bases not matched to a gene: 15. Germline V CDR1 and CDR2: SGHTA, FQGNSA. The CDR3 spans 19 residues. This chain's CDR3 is CASSLHPGTGRRSGNTIYF. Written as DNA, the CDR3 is TGTGCCAGCAGCCTCCATCCCGGGACAGGGAGAAGATCTGGAAACACCATATATTTT.

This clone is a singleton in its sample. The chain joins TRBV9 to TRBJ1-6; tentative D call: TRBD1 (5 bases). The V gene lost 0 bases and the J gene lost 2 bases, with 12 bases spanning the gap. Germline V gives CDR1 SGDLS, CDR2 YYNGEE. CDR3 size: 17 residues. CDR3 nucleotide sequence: TGTGCCAGCAGCGTAGGACAGCCCACCGCCTATAATTCACCCCTCCACTTT. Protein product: CASSVGQPTAYNSPLHF.

In DNA, the CDR3 is TGTGCCAGCAGCCAAAACGGGGAGACCCAGTACTTC. This sequence encodes CASSQNGETQYF. This chain joins TRBV3-1 (or the pseudogene TRBV3-2) and TRBJ2-5, with D unclear. CDR3 length: 12 amino acids. The germline V gene encodes CDR1 LGHDT and CDR2 YNNKEL (reference sequence). V lost 2 bases to trimming and J lost 5 bases, with 6 bases between them.

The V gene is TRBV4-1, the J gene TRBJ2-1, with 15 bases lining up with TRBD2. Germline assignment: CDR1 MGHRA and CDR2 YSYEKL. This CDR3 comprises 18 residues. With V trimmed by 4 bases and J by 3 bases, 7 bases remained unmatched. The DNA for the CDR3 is TGCGCCAGCAGCCGGGGACTAGCGGGGGGAGAGGTCTACAATGAGCAGTTCTTC. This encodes CASSRGLAGGEVYNEQFF.

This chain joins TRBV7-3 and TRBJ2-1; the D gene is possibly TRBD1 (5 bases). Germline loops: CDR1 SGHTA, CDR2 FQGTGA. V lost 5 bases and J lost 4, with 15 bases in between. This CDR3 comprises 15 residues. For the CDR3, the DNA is TGTGCCAGCAGCGATGACATGGGGCAATACAATGAGCAGTTCTTC. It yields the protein CASSDDMGQYNEQFF. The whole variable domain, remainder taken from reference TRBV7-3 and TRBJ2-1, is GAGVSQTPSNKVTEKGKYVELRCDPISGHTALYWYRQSLGQGPEFLIYFQGTGAADDSGLPNDRFFAVRPEGSVSTLKIQRTERGDSAVYLCASSDDMGQYNEQFFGPGTRLTVL.

This chain's CDR3 is CASSQRQAPDTQYF. For the CDR3, the DNA is TGTGCCAGCAGCCAGAGACAGGCACCAGATACGCAGTATTTT. The chain is built from TRBV11-3 and TRBJ2-3; a possible D gene is TRBD1 (6 bases). This CDR3 region has 14 residues. The germline CDR1 and CDR2 sequences are SGHNT and YENEEA. Trimming took off 5 bases at V and 4 bases at J, with 13 bases between the two ends.

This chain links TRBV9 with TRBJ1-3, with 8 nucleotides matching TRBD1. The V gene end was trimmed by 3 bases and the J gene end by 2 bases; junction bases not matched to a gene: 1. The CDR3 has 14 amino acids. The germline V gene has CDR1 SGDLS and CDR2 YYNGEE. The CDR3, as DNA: TGTGCCAGCAGCGAGGACAGGGCTGGAAACACCATATATTTT. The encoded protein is CASSEDRAGNTIYF.

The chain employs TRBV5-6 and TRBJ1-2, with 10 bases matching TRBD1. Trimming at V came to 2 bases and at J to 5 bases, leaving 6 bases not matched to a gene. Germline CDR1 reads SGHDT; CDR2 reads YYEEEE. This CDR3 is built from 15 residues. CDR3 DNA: TGTGCCAGCAGCTTTCTGGGGACAGGGGATTATGGCTACACCTTC. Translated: CASSFLGTGDYGYTF.

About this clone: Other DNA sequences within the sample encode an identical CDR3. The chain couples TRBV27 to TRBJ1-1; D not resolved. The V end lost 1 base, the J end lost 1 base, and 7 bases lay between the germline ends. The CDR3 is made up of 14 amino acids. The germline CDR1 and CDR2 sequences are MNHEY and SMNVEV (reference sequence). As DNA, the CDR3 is TGTGCCAGCAGTTTATTGGGAGAGAACACTGAAGCTTTCTTT. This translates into CASSLLGENTEAFF.

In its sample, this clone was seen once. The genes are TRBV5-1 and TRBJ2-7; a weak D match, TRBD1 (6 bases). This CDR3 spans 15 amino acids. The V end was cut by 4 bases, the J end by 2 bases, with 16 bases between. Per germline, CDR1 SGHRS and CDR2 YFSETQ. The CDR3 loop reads CASSPRQGIPYEQYF. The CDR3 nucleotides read TGCGCCAGCAGCCCGCGGCAGGGGATTCCCTACGAGCAGTACTTC.

The CDR3 bases are TGTGCCAGCAGCCTAGTGGACGGGGAGCTGTTTTTT. Its translation is CASSLVDGELFF. This chain joins TRBV12-3 or TRBV12-4 and TRBJ2-2; the D is unclear. Trimming left V 6 bases short and J 7 bases short, with 9 bases between. This CDR3 comprises 12 residues.

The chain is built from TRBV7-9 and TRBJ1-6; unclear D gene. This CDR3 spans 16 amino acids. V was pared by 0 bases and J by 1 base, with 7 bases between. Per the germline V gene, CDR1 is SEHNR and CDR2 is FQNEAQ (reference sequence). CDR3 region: CASSLAEGSYNSPLHF. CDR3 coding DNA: TGTGCCAGCAGCTTAGCGGAGGGTTCCTATAATTCACCCCTCCACTTT.

The CDR3 protein is CASSPGYSGYSSYNEQFF. The CDR3 DNA reads as TGTGCCAGCAGCCCCGGATATAGCGGGTATAGCTCCTACAATGAGCAGTTCTTC. The genes are TRBV11-2 and TRBJ2-1; 7 nucleotides match TRBD2. CDR3 length: 18 residues. Germline V gene sequence: CDR1 SGHAT, CDR2 FQNNGV. Losses at the gene ends were 5 bases for V and 0 bases for J; bases not matched to a gene: 13.